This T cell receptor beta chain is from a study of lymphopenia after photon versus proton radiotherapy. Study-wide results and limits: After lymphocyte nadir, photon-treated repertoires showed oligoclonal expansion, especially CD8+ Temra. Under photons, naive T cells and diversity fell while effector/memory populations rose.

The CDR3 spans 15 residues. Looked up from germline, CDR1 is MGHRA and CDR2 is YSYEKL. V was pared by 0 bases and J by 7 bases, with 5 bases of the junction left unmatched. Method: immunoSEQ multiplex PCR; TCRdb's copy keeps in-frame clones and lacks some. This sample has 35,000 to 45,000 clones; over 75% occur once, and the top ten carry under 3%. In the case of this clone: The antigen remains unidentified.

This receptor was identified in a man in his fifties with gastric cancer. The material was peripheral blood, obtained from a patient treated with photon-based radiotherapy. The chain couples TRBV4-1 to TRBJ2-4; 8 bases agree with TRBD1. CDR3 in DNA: TGCGCCAGCAGCCAAGATAGGACAGGGAGGAACATTCAGTACTTC. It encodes CASSQDRTGRNIQYF.